This entry lists 4 T cell receptor beta chains sequenced from one sample in a study of cytomegalovirus exposure and HLA in healthy donors. The PCR contained 60 Vbeta and 13 Jbeta primers. The assay was immunoSEQ multiplex PCR, and TCRdb's table has in-frame clones only and misses some. The top ten clones hold 3.5% to 4% of a sample with roughly 300,000 clones, more than 80% of them seen once. The sample comprised PBMCs. The receptors derive from a man in his forties or fifties in good health and CMV-seropositive.

This clone was seen more than once but under ten times. This sequence joins TRBV6-5 and TRBJ2-7; 9 nucleotides agree with TRBD2. This CDR3 spans 12 amino acids. Unmatched junction bases numbered 2, after V lost 6 bases and J lost 5 bases. Looked up from germline, CDR1 is MNHEY and CDR2 is SVGAGI. CDR3 nucleotide sequence: TGTGCCAGCAGCAGGACTAGCGACGAGCAGTACTTC. Translated: CASSRTSDEQYF.

This chain uses TRBV4-1 with TRBJ1-5; the D gene is possibly TRBD1 (6 bases). The CDR3 is 15 amino acids. Deletions cut 8 bases from V and 10 bases from J, with 24 bases between. CDR1 is MGHRA, CDR2 YSYEKL, per germline. CDR3 in DNA: TGCGCCAGCTCCCTCCAAGGGGGGGGGAGGCGTCCCCAGCATTTT. Protein product: CASSLQGGGRRPQHF.

In DNA, the CDR3 is TGTGCCAGCAGGCCGGGGGGGGGCAATCAGCCCCAGCATTTT. It yields the protein CASRPGGGNQPQHF. The chain is built from TRBV6-5 and TRBJ1-5; tentatively, D is TRBD1 (5 bases). Germline V CDR1 and CDR2: MNHEY, SVGAGI. The CDR3 sequence is 14 residues long. V shed 6 bases and J shed 2 bases, with 11 bases lying between them.

The chain links TRBV29-1 to TRBJ2-7, with 10 bases identical to TRBD1. V lost 4 bases, J lost 3 bases, and 12 bases stayed unmatched. Germline loops: CDR1 SQVTM, CDR2 ANQGSEA. The CDR3 consists of 16 residues. The CDR3 protein is CSVAEGGQGVNYEQYF. Here the CDR3 DNA reads TGCAGCGTTGCCGAGGGAGGACAGGGGGTAAACTACGAGCAGTACTTC.